The 26 T cell receptor beta chains below come from one sample, sequenced in a study of graft-versus-host responses after intestinal transplantation. Using immunoSEQ multiplex PCR, the repertoire was profiled, and TCRdb retains in-frame clones only, with some absent. Of some 13,000 clones in the sample, 35% to 45% were seen once. The sample in question was alloreactive CD4+ T cells from a mixed lymphocyte reaction culture, obtained before intestinal transplant. Indicated subset: CFSE-low proliferating T cells sorted from roughly 6-day pre-transplant mixed lymphocyte reaction (GvH or HvG direction). All receptors derive from a human patient who received an intestinal transplant.

The CDR3 reads CASSYLPGQGTEAFF. In nucleotides, the CDR3 is TGCGCCAGCAGCTACCTGCCGGGACAGGGGACTGAAGCTTTCTTT. The chain recombines TRBV5-1 with TRBJ1-1; 10 positions match TRBD1. The CDR3 sequence is 15 residues long. The V gene's germline CDR1 is SGHRS and CDR2 YFSETQ. V trimming: 3 bases; J trimming: 5 bases; junction bases outside the gene matches: 7.

The sample holds a few counts of this clone. The chain couples TRBV7-9 to TRBJ1-1; TRBD1 agrees at 7 bases. The CDR3 is made up of 15 amino acids. Germline CDR1 reads SEHNR; CDR2 reads FQNEAQ (reference sequence). V gave up 5 bases and J gave up 1 base; unmatched junction bases: 7. The DNA for the CDR3 is TGTGCCAGCAGCCCCAAGGGGGCCCCGAACACTGAAGCTTTCTTT. Its protein product is CASSPKGAPNTEAFF.

The rearrangement links TRBV5-5 to TRBJ2-3; 10 bases align to TRBD1. CDR1 is SGHKS, CDR2 YYEKEE, per germline (reference sequence). The junction had 6 bases not matched to a gene; V was cut back by 2 bases and J by 0 bases. This CDR3 has 17 residues. CDR3 DNA: TGTGCCAGCAGCTTTAGTGGACAGGGGGGTAGCACAGATACGCAGTATTTT. Translating gives CASSFSGQGGSTDTQYF.

The V gene is TRBV10-2, the J gene TRBJ2-3; 13 bases agree with TRBD2. CDR1 and CDR2 from the germline V gene are WSHSY and SAAADI. The CDR3 consists of 18 residues. The trim removed 5 bases at V and 1 base at J, leaving 9 bases unmatched. The CDR3 nucleotides read TGCGCCAGCAGTCCCACTAGCGGGGGGGTGAGGGGCACAGATACGCAGTATTTT. Translating it yields CASSPTSGGVRGTDTQYF.

This clone was detected only a few times. J is TRBJ1-6 and V is TRBV6-5; 10 nucleotides align to TRBD1. With 5 bases clipped from V and 10 bases from J, the junction kept 8 bases outside the gene matches. The CDR3 contains 15 residues. Germline values: CDR1 MNHEY, CDR2 SVGAGI. CDR3 in DNA: TGTGCCAGCAGTCGTACCGGGACAGGGGTATCACCCCTCCACTTT. This sequence encodes CASSRTGTGVSPLHF.

This clone was recorded a few times. The V call is TRBV5-1, the J call TRBJ1-2, with 11 nucleotides matching TRBD1. V lost 0 bases, J lost 8 bases, and 6 bases stayed unmatched. Germline V gene sequence: CDR1 SGHRS, CDR2 YFSETQ. This CDR3 has 15 amino acids. CDR3 in DNA: TGCGCCAGCAGCTTGGAGGGGACAGGGGGGGAAGGCTACACCTTC. It yields the protein CASSLEGTGGEGYTF.

J is TRBJ1-2 and V is TRBV2, with D possibly TRBD1 on 6 matching bases. CDR1 and CDR2 (germline): SNHLY, FYNNEI. The germline V and J ends were trimmed by 5 bases and 4 bases, with 20 bases remaining between them. The CDR3 is 16 residues long. CDR3 region: CASSSGSTGLLYGYTF. Written as DNA, the CDR3 is TGTGCCAGCAGTAGCGGCTCGACAGGTCTACTCTATGGCTACACCTTC.

This clone has more than one count but fewer than ten. The rearrangement joins TRBV12-2 to TRBJ2-5; the table's D call TRBD1 went unverified against the DNA. TRBV12-2 is a pseudogene. The CDR3 has 19 amino acids. CDR3 in DNA: TGTGCAAGTCGCTTAGTGGACAGCCCATCCTGCCCCGGGCGGGAGACCCAGTACTTC. This translates into CASRLVDSPSCPGRETQYF.

This clone was recorded a few times. The J gene is TRBJ1-1, the V gene TRBV5-6; perhaps TRBD1 as D (6 bases). V lost 3 bases to trimming and J lost 1 base, with 13 bases between them. This CDR3 spans 15 amino acids. In germline, CDR1 is SGHDT, CDR2 YYEEEE. The CDR3 region has the DNA TGTGCCAGCAGCTCGTCCGGGGGGGCGAACACTGAAGCTTTCTTT. Translation: CASSSSGGANTEAFF.

This clone appeared a few times. The chain combines TRBV15 with TRBJ1-1; TRBD1 aligns across 7 bases. Germline CDR1 and CDR2: LNHNV and YYDKDF (reference sequence). The CDR3 consists of 17 residues. Trimming cost V 5 bases and J 0 bases; bases outside gene matches: 12. CDR3 protein: CATSGSKGAFVNTEAFF. For the CDR3, the DNA is TGTGCCACCAGCGGGTCGAAGGGGGCCTTTGTGAACACTGAAGCTTTCTTT. Full variable domain (missing parts from reference TRBV15 and TRBJ1-1): DAMVIQNPRYQVTQFGKPVTLSCSQTLNHNVMYWYQQKSSQAPKLLFHYYDKDFNNEADTPDNFQSRRPNTSFCFLDIRSPGLGDTAMYLCATSGSKGAFVNTEAFFGQGTRLTVV.

V usage is TRBV6-5 and J usage is TRBJ1-2; D possibly corresponds to TRBD1 (5 bases). V lost 4 bases to trimming and J lost 5 bases, with 5 bases between them. The germline gives CDR1 MNHEY, CDR2 SVGAGI. The CDR3 is 11 residues long. The CDR3, as DNA: TGTGCCAGCAGTTCAGGGTATGGCTACACCTTC. Protein: CASSSGYGYTF.

V and J are TRBV15 and TRBJ1-2; D is perhaps TRBD1 (5 bases). Germline-derived CDR1 and CDR2 are LNHNV and YYDKDF (reference sequence). The CDR3 covers 16 residues. V lost 0 bases, J lost 6 bases, and 17 bases lay in between. CDR3 sequence: CATSRDRQASGDGYTF. The CDR3 DNA reads as TGTGCCACCAGCAGAGATCGTCAGGCGTCGGGGGATGGCTACACCTTC.

The V call is TRBV4-1, the J call TRBJ2-1, with 7 bases fitting TRBD1. Unmatched junction bases numbered 3, after V lost 4 bases and J lost 0 bases. Germline CDR1 and CDR2: MGHRA and YSYEKL. The CDR3 contains 15 residues. The CDR3 loop reads CASSPYRGSYNEQFF. The CDR3 DNA reads as TGCGCCAGCAGCCCCTACAGGGGCTCCTACAATGAGCAGTTCTTC.

This clone showed up just a few times. The chain employs TRBV2 and TRBJ2-5; TRBD1 matches at 11 bases. J lost 1 base, V lost 5 bases, and 9 bases had no gene match. Germline lookup yields CDR1 SNHLY and CDR2 FYNNEI. The CDR3 runs 17 residues. The CDR3 sequence is CASSPGQGAIVQETQYF. The CDR3 DNA sequence: TGTGCCAGCAGTCCAGGACAGGGGGCAATCGTCCAAGAGACCCAGTACTTC.

This clone is labeled medium-sized (0.01 to 0.1%). This sequence joins TRBV6-5 and TRBJ2-7; 9 bases are a match to TRBD2. This CDR3 comprises 13 residues. CDR1 is MNHEY and CDR2 is SVGAGI in the germline V gene. Trimming at V came to 5 bases and at J to 5 bases, leaving 4 bases not matched to a gene. The CDR3 nucleotides read TGTGCCAGCAGTGGACTAGCGTCCCACGAGCAGTACTTC. Translated, it gives CASSGLASHEQYF.

This rearrangement joins TRBV19 to TRBJ1-2, with 11 bases matching TRBD1. The V gene end was trimmed by 5 bases and the J gene end by 0 bases; junction bases not matched to a gene: 11. Germline V CDR1 and CDR2: LNHDA, SQIVND (reference sequence). This CDR3 region has 18 residues. CDR3 sequence reads: CASSPGPGQGGSNYGYTF. CDR3 in DNA: TGTGCCAGTAGTCCGGGTCCGGGACAGGGGGGCTCTAACTATGGCTACACCTTC.

This chain connects TRBV2 to TRBJ2-3; D ambiguous. Germline CDR1 and CDR2: SNHLY and FYNNEI. The CDR3 length is 15 residues. V lost 5 bases and J 6 bases, leaving 18 bases between the germline ends. For the CDR3, the DNA is TGTGCCAGCAGTAATTCGAGCTTTCCGATCGATACGCAGTATTTT. Amino acids: CASSNSSFPIDTQYF. The variable domain in full, completed from reference TRBV2 and TRBJ2-3, reads EPEVTQTPSHQVTQMGQEVILRCVPISNHLYFYWYRQILGQKVEFLVSFYNNEISEKSEIFDDQFSVERPDGSNFTLKIRSTKLEDSAMYFCASSNSSFPIDTQYFGPGTRLTVL.

There are a few counts of this clone. The J gene is TRBJ1-2, the V gene TRBV28; 9 bases line up with TRBD1. The ends lost 4 bases at V and 2 bases at J; junction bases unmatched: 8. This CDR3 region has 16 residues. CDR1 and CDR2 from the germline V gene are MDHEN and SYDVKM. The CDR3 here is CASSYRTGTGNYGYTF. The DNA for the CDR3 is TGTGCCAGCAGTTACAGGACCGGGACAGGGAACTATGGCTACACCTTC.

This clone has a handful of counts. The J gene is TRBJ2-3, the V gene TRBV11-3; TRBD2 might be the D (6 bases). Germline CDR1 reads SGHNT; CDR2 reads YENEEA. The CDR3 sequence is 12 residues long. Trimming took 5 bases from V and 9 from J, leaving 12 bases between them. The CDR3 region has the DNA TGTGCCAGCAGCCGAGCCGGGGGAACGCAGTATTTT. Encoded protein: CASSRAGGTQYF.

This rearrangement joins TRBV4-3 to TRBJ2-3, with 9 bases matching TRBD2. The CDR3 runs to 18 residues. With V trimmed by 0 bases and J by 5 bases, 12 bases remained unmatched. CDR1 is LGHNA, CDR2 YSLEER, per germline. This chain's CDR3 is CASSQDHSAGGPIDTQYF. As DNA, the CDR3 is TGCGCCAGCAGCCAAGACCACTCCGCGGGGGGGCCGATAGATACGCAGTATTTT.

This chain joins TRBV9 and TRBJ2-1; a weak D match, TRBD2 (7 bases). V lost 4 bases to trimming and J lost 4 bases, with 15 bases between them. This CDR3 comprises 15 residues. CDR1 and CDR2 from the germline V gene are SGDLS and YYNGEE. CDR3 nucleotides: TGTGCCAGCAGCCCGACGGGGGGCGGGTACAATGAGCAGTTCTTC. It encodes CASSPTGGGYNEQFF.

The chain links TRBV5-1 to TRBJ2-7; possibly TRBD2 for D (6 bases). V lost 5 bases and J 4 bases, leaving 10 bases between the germline ends. The CDR3 is made up of 12 amino acids. The V gene's germline CDR1 is SGHRS and CDR2 YFSETQ. DNA of the CDR3: TGCGCCAGCAGTGCGGGGTTATACGAGCAGTACTTC. It codes for CASSAGLYEQYF.

V gene TRBV7-2 combines with J gene TRBJ1-1, with 8 nucleotides matching TRBD1. Germline assignment: CDR1 SGHTA and CDR2 FQGNSA. V lost 4 bases and J lost 4; bases outside the gene matches: 8. This CDR3 region has 15 residues. This chain's CDR3 is CASSWLSTGATEAFF. The CDR3, as DNA: TGTGCCAGCAGCTGGCTTTCGACAGGGGCCACTGAAGCTTTCTTT.

The gene calls are TRBV7-9 and TRBJ1-1; 7 bases align to TRBD1. V trimming: 6 bases; J trimming: 4 bases; junction bases outside the gene matches: 8. Per germline, CDR1 SEHNR and CDR2 FQNEAQ (reference sequence). CDR3 size: 14 residues. The chain's CDR3 is CASRSGGGSTEAFF. CDR3 sequence (DNA): TGTGCCAGCAGATCAGGGGGAGGAAGCACTGAAGCTTTCTTT. Complete variable domain (other parts from reference TRBV7-9 and TRBJ1-1): DTGVSQNPRHKITKRGQNVTFRCDPISEHNRLYWYRQTLGQGPEFLTYFQNEAQLEKSRLLSDRFSAERPKGSFSTLEIQRTEQGDSAMYLCASRSGGGSTEAFFGQGTRLTVV.

This chain joins TRBV11-2 and TRBJ1-2, with 8 bases fitting TRBD1. V was pared by 2 bases and J by 8 bases, with 7 bases of the junction left unmatched. Germline CDR1 is SGHAT and CDR2 is FQNNGV. The CDR3 sequence is 14 residues long. For the CDR3, the DNA is TGTGCCAGCAGCTTACAGACAGGGGATGACGGCTACACCTTC. Translation gives CASSLQTGDDGYTF.

This sequence joins TRBV19 and TRBJ2-2; the match to TRBD1 covers 9 bases. The CDR3 has 17 residues. V lost 3 bases, J lost 6 bases, and 11 bases stayed unmatched. The V gene's germline CDR1 is LNHDA and CDR2 SQIVND (reference sequence). As DNA, the CDR3 is TGTGCCAGTAGTATCTTTGGGGACAGGGTCGGTCCCGGGGAGCTGTTTTTT. It is translated as CASSIFGDRVGPGELFF.